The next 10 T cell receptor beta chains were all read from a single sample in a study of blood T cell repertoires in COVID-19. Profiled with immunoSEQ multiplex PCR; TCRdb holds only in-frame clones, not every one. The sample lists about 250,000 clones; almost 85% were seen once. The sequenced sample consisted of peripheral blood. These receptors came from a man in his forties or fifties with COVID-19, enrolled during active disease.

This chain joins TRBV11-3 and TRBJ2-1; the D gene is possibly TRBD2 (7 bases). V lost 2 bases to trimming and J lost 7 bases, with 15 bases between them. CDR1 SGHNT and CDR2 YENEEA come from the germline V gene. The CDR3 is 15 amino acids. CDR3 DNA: TGTGCCAGCAGCTTAAGGTTTGGGGGGGCGAATGAGCAGTTCTTC. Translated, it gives CASSLRFGGANEQFF.

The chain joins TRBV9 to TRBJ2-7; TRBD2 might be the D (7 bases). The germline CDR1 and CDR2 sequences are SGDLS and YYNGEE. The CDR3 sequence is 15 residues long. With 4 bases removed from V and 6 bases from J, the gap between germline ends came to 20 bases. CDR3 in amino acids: CASSFQTGWEGEQYF. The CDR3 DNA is TGTGCCAGCAGCTTCCAGACAGGTTGGGAGGGCGAGCAGTACTTC.

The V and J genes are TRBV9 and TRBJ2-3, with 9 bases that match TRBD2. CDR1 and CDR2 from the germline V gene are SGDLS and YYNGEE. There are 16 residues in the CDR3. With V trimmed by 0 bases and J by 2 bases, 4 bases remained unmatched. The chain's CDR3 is CASSVAPGLATDTQYF. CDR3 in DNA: TGTGCCAGCAGCGTAGCTCCGGGACTAGCCACAGATACGCAGTATTTT.

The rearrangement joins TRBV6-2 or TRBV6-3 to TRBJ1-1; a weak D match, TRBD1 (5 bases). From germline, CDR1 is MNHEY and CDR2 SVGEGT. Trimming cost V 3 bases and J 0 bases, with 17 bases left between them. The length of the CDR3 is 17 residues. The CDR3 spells CASSYTTGQFMNTEAFF. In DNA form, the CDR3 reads TGTGCCAGCAGTTATACAACAGGTCAATTCATGAACACTGAAGCTTTCTTT.

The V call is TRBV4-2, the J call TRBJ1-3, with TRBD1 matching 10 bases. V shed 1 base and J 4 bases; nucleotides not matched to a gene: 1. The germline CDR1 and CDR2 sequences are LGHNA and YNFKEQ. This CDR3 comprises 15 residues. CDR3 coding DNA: TGTGCCAGCAGCCAAGGACAGGGGGCCGGAAACACCATATATTTT. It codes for CASSQGQGAGNTIYF.

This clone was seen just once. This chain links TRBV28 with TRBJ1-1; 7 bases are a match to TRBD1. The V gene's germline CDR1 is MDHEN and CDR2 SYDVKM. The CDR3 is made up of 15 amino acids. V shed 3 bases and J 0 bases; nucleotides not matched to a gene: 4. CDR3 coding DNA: TGTGCCAGCAGTTTCCCCACAGGGGTGAACACTGAAGCTTTCTTT. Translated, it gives CASSFPTGVNTEAFF.

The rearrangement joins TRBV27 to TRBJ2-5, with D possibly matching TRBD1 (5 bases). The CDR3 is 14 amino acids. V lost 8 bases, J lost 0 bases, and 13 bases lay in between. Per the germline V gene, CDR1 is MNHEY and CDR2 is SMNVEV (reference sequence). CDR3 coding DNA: TGTGCCAGCCCTGAGACAGAACACCAAGAGACCCAGTACTTC. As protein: CASPETEHQETQYF.

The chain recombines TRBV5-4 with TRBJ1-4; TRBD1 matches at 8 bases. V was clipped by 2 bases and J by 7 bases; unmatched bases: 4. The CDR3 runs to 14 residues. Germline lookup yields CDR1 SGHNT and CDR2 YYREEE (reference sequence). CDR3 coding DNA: TGTGCCAGCAGCTTCGGGACAGGCGGTGAAAAACTGTTTTTT. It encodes CASSFGTGGEKLFF.

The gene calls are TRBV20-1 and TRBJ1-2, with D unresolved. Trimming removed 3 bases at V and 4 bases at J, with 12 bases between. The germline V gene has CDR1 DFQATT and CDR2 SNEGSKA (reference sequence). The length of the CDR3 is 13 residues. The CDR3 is CSASNPGGYGYTF. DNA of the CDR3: TGCAGTGCTAGTAACCCGGGAGGCTATGGCTACACCTTC.

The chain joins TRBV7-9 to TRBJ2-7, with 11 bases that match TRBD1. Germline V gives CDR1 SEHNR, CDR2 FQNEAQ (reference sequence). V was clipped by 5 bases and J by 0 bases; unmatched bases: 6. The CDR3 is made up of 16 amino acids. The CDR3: CASSGTGGINSYEQYF. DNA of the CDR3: TGTGCCAGCAGCGGGACAGGGGGAATAAACTCCTACGAGCAGTACTTC.